This TCR beta chain was identified during a study of blood T cell repertoires in COVID-19. Across the whole study: Researchers got acute and convalescent COVID-19 samples from the United States, Italy and Spain. From T cells, B-cell-depleted T cells, or PBMCs came the material, which was cDNA or gDNA.

The germline V and J ends were trimmed by 5 bases and 0 bases, with 14 bases remaining between them. Germline CDR1 and CDR2: SGHVS and FNYEAQ. CDR3 length equals 16 residues. Study processing details: Estimated nucleated cell counts came from reference gene primer amplification. Measured with immunoSEQ multiplex PCR; TCRdb has only the in-frame clones, and not every one. V and J calls and clone size are given by that table; D and trimming were obtained from the DNA. The profile shows roughly 120,000 clones, approximately 84% of them singletons. Input material: peripheral blood. The chain employs TRBV7-6 and TRBJ1-3; possible D gene TRBD1, 6 bases. The sequence derives from a man aged 65 to 79 with acute or convalescent COVID-19. CDR3 nucleotides: TGTGCCAGCAGCCCCCGGACAGCTAACTCTGGAAACACCATATATTTT. It is translated as CASSPRTANSGNTIYF.